A single sample is the source of the 20 T cell receptor beta chains below, sequenced in a study of response to subunit inactivated influenza vaccine. MiXCR was run by TCRdb on the RT-PCR reads, yielding one entry per CDR3 protein. The sample shows some 850,000 distinct CDR3 sequences, roughly 20% of them seen only once. The sequencing here drew on PBMCs from blood, taken around 5 days after vaccination. The source of these receptors is a man aged 50-60 years who received an inactivated influenza vaccine.

This clonotype came up many times. This CDR3 reads CSASLDNEQFF. The CDR3 DNA sequence: TGCAGTGCTAGTCTGGACAATGAGCAGTTCTTC. The V gene is TRBV20-1, the J gene TRBJ2-1; D gene ambiguous. Per germline, CDR1 DFQATT and CDR2 SNEGSKA (reference sequence). The germline V and J ends were trimmed by 3 bases and 5 bases, with 5 bases remaining between them. The CDR3 contains 11 residues.

This clonotype was counted only a few times. This chain joins TRBV6-5 and TRBJ1-2; D possibly corresponds to TRBD1 (6 bases). Germline-derived CDR1 and CDR2 are MNHEY and SVGAGI. There are 12 residues in the CDR3. CDR3 sequence: CATYEGDYGYTF. DNA of the CDR3: TGTGCTACTTACGAGGGGGACTATGGCTACACCTTC.

This clonotype was counted many times. J is TRBJ1-1 and V is TRBV4-1, with TRBD1 as a possible D gene (5 bases). Germline V lookup: CDR1 MGHRA, CDR2 YSYEKL. The germline V and J ends were trimmed by 0 bases and 5 bases, with 16 bases remaining between them. This CDR3 is built from 16 residues. The CDR3 spells CASSQEPWVGVTEAFF. The CDR3 DNA is TGCGCCAGCAGCCAAGAACCCTGGGTGGGGGTAACTGAAGCTTTCTTT.

This clonotype was recorded at least ten times. The V gene is TRBV29-1, the J gene TRBJ2-2; D possibly corresponds to TRBD1 (5 bases). This CDR3 is built from 12 residues. Between the trimmed V and J ends, which lost 6 bases and 6 bases, there was a span of 11 bases. Looked up from germline, CDR1 is SQVTM and CDR2 is ANQGSEA. The chain's CDR3 is CSVLGRAGELFF. For the CDR3, the DNA is TGCAGCGTCCTAGGCAGGGCCGGGGAGCTGTTTTTT.

The rearrangement links TRBV21-1 to TRBJ2-3; the D call TRBD1 from the table was never checked on the DNA. TRBV21-1 is a pseudogene segment. This CDR3 spans 18 amino acids. CDR3 nucleotides: TGTGCCAGCAGCACCACAGGGGTCGGGGGGGCTCGCACAGATACGCAGTATTTT. Its translation: CASSTTGVGGARTDTQYF.

This clonotype was recorded many times. The rearrangement links TRBV10-3 to TRBJ1-5, with 7 bases identical to TRBD1. Germline CDR1 ENHRY, CDR2 SYGVKD. The CDR3 is made up of 13 amino acids. The ends lost 4 bases at V and 4 bases at J; junction bases unmatched: 1. CDR3 protein: CAISGQGNQPQHF. DNA of the CDR3: TGTGCCATCAGTGGACAGGGTAATCAGCCCCAGCATTTT.

The V and J genes are TRBV11-2 and TRBJ2-5, with D perhaps TRBD1 (5 bases). CDR1 is SGHAT, CDR2 FQNNGV, per germline. The V gene lost 5 bases and the J gene lost 6 bases, with 10 bases spanning the gap. The CDR3 has 12 amino acids. CDR3 residues: CASSRQIKTQYF. The CDR3 DNA sequence: TGTGCCAGCAGCCGACAGATAAAGACCCAGTACTTC.

The DNA of the CDR3 is TGTGCCAGCAGCCAACCGGGTCACGGGGAGCTGTTTTTT. Its translation is CASSQPGHGELFF. The rearrangement links TRBV4-2 to TRBJ2-2; D is uncertain. Trimming shortened V by 2 bases and J by 7 bases, and 8 bases separated the two germline ends. Germline CDR1 is LGHNA and CDR2 is YNFKEQ. The CDR3 length is 13 residues.

This clonotype was recorded a few times. This chain links TRBV20-1 with TRBJ1-4, with no clear D. Germline assignment: CDR1 DFQATT and CDR2 SNEGSKA (reference sequence). This CDR3 has 10 residues. V lost 7 bases and J lost 7, with 7 bases in between. The CDR3 DNA sequence: TGCAGTGGGATGGGTGAAAAACTGTTTTTT. It translates to CSGMGEKLFF.

CDR3: CASSPQAAGNQETQYF. The CDR3 region has the DNA TGTGCCAGCAGTCCGCAAGCGGCGGGGAACCAAGAGACCCAGTACTTC. The chain combines TRBV6-2 or TRBV6-3 with TRBJ2-5; D possibly corresponds to TRBD2 (6 bases). This CDR3 is 16 amino acids long. V lost 5 bases to trimming and J lost 0 bases, with 16 bases between them. From germline, CDR1 is MNHEY and CDR2 SVGEGT.

A remark on this clonotype: It may be a read error: a sequence one base away is much more abundant. V usage is TRBV5-1 and J usage is TRBJ2-5, with D unresolved. Trimming took 7 bases from V and 2 from J, leaving 6 bases between them. This CDR3 spans 11 amino acids. Germline V lookup: CDR1 SGHRS, CDR2 YFSETQ. In DNA form, the CDR3 reads TGCGCCAGCGGCGAACAAGAGACCCAGTACTTC. Its translation is CASGEQETQYF.

The chain employs TRBV9 and TRBJ2-5; tentatively, D is TRBD1 or TRBD2 (5 bases each). Deletions cut 3 bases from V and 2 bases from J, with 14 bases between. The CDR3 has 15 residues. In germline, CDR1 is SGDLS, CDR2 YYNGEE. This CDR3 reads CASSARGTMQETQYF. CDR3 DNA: TGTGCCAGCAGCGCCCGAGGGACCATGCAAGAGACCCAGTACTTC.

The gene calls are TRBV6-2 or TRBV6-3 and TRBJ2-7; D is ambiguous. The CDR3 has 14 residues. Looked up from germline, CDR1 is MNHEY and CDR2 is SVGEGT. Trimming shortened V by 1 base and J by 2 bases, and 9 bases separated the two germline ends. The CDR3 nucleotides are TGTGCCAGCAGTTACTTGGACGGAGCCTACGAGCAGTACTTC. This translates into CASSYLDGAYEQYF.

In DNA form, the CDR3 reads TGTGCCAGCGGCCTCCTGGGACGGGCTCAGCCCCAGCATTTT. Its translation is CASGLLGRAQPQHF. The chain carries TRBV5-6 and TRBJ1-5; D is perhaps TRBD1 (5 bases). Trimming removed 7 bases at V and 6 bases at J, with 17 bases between. Germline V gene data show CDR1 as SGHDT and CDR2 as YYEEEE. This CDR3 has 14 amino acids.

This chain uses TRBV12-3 or TRBV12-4 with TRBJ1-3; no definite D call. The V end was cut by 5 bases, the J end by 3 bases, with 14 bases between. This CDR3 has 15 residues. The CDR3 is CASSNPGGLGNTIYF. DNA for the CDR3: TGTGCCAGCAGTAACCCCGGTGGGCTTGGAAACACCATATATTTT.

This clonotype occurred a few times. J is TRBJ2-7 and V is TRBV6-2 or TRBV6-3; TRBD2 matches at 8 bases. The CDR3 sequence is 15 residues long. V gave up 0 bases and J gave up 3 bases; unmatched junction bases: 4. CDR1 MNHEY and CDR2 SVGEGT come from the germline V gene. The CDR3 loop is CASSYSKRGFYEQYF. CDR3 sequence (DNA): TGTGCCAGCAGTTACTCGAAGCGGGGGTTCTACGAGCAGTACTTC.

V usage is TRBV19 and J usage is TRBJ2-3, with TRBD2 matching over 8 bases. The CDR3 length is 14 residues. The junction had 7 bases not matched to a gene; V was cut back by 7 bases and J by 4 bases. Per the germline V gene, CDR1 is LNHDA and CDR2 is SQIVND (reference sequence). This CDR3 reads CASTSGRGADTQYF. CDR3 DNA: TGTGCCAGTACAAGCGGGAGAGGTGCAGATACGCAGTATTTT.

This clonotype was seen only a few times. The V and J genes are TRBV6-1 and TRBJ2-4; 9 bases align to TRBD1. This CDR3 spans 16 amino acids. J was trimmed by 2 bases and V by 5 bases; bases with no gene match: 7. Germline V gene sequence: CDR1 MNHNS, CDR2 SASEGT. For the CDR3, the DNA is TGTGCCAGCAGTCCGCACAGGGGGCGATCCAAAAACATTCAGTACTTC. As protein: CASSPHRGRSKNIQYF.

This clonotype came up many times. J is TRBJ2-5 and V is TRBV12-3 or TRBV12-4; the match to TRBD1 covers 8 bases. There are 13 residues in the CDR3. V lost 5 bases to trimming and J lost 5 bases; unmatched junction nucleotides: 4. CDR3 protein: CASSAGGWETQYF. The CDR3 DNA reads TGTGCCAGCAGTGCAGGGGGCTGGGAGACCCAGTACTTC.

A note on this clonotype: At one boundary the junction diverges from the germline segment, which might be a read error. For the CDR3, the DNA is TGTGCCAGCAGCTATAGCCCCGGGGGTGTTGTCTTC. It specifies CASSYSPGGVVF. J is TRBJ2-7 and V is TRBV11-2; weak D call: TRBD2 (6 bases). The germline V gene encodes CDR1 SGHAT and CDR2 FQNNGV. The CDR3 covers 12 residues.